These T cell receptor beta chains were read from a single sample in a study of T cell responses to AZD1222 COVID-19 vaccine. The data were produced by immunoSEQ multiplex PCR, yet TCRdb's version contains in-frame clones alone and is incomplete. This table holds over 130,000 clones, about 92% found once. The sample consisted of peripheral blood, taken on day 0 of AZD1222 vaccination. These receptors originate from an adult in good health. Both conserved end residues are part of each CDR3. D genes are given only for firm matches. The size field is filled for only some rows; it gives once, few, many or a size class.

CASSAGVGSTEQYF	TGTGCCAGCAGCGCGGGGGTCGGGAGTACCGAGCAGTACTTC	TRBV7-3	TRBJ2-7	TRBD2	.
CASSQAPYEQYF	TGTGCCAGCAGCCAAGCCCCCTACGAGCAGTACTTC	TRBV12-3/TRBV12-4	TRBJ2-7	.	.
CASSVVSTSGYTDTQYF	TGTGCCAGCAGCGTCGTCTCTACTAGCGGGTACACAGATACGCAGTATTTT	TRBV9	TRBJ2-3	TRBD2	.
CSVVKGTGGPQETQYF	TGCAGCGTTGTGAAGGGGACAGGGGGGCCACAAGAGACCCAGTACTTC	TRBV29-1	TRBJ2-5	TRBD1	.
CSVARWVAGSYEQYF	TGCAGCGTTGCGAGGTGGGTAGCGGGAAGTTACGAGCAGTACTTC	TRBV29-1	TRBJ2-7	TRBD2	.
CASRLAGGSFVDTQYF	TGTGCCAGCAGACTAGCGGGAGGGAGCTTTGTAGATACGCAGTATTTT	TRBV2	TRBJ2-3	TRBD2	.
CASSTPVPGQGSGNTIYF	TGTGCCAGCTCCACACCCGTCCCGGGACAGGGGTCTGGAAACACCATATATTTT	TRBV18	TRBJ1-3	TRBD1	once
CASRGGGPVGELFF	TGTGCCAGCAGAGGAGGGGGGCCGGTGGGGGAGCTGTTTTTT	TRBV6-5	TRBJ2-2	.	.
CASSQARTANYGYTF	TGCGCCAGCAGCCAAGCTAGGACGGCTAACTATGGCTACACCTTC	TRBV4-3	TRBJ1-2	.	.
CASSLYPGIAYEQYF	TGTGCCAGCAGCTTATATCCGGGGATCGCCTACGAGCAGTACTTC	TRBV7-9	TRBJ2-7	.	.
CASRLAIGEDSGQETQYF	TGTGCAAGTCGCTTAGCGATTGGAGAGGACAGCGGGCAAGAGACCCAGTACTTC	TRBV12-2	TRBJ2-5	.	once
CASSPPGTDSYYGYTF	TGTGCCAGCTCACCACCGGGGACGGATTCTTACTATGGCTACACCTTC	TRBV18	TRBJ1-2	.	.
CASRLKGRYEQYF	TGTGCCAGCAGGTTAAAGGGCCGTTACGAGCAGTACTTC	TRBV12-3/TRBV12-4	TRBJ2-7	.	few
CASSPSSGKSDTQYF	TGTGCCAGCAGTCCATCTAGCGGTAAAAGTGATACGCAGTATTTT	TRBV2	TRBJ2-3	TRBD2	.
CATSPAASGGTDTQYF	TGTGCCACCAGCCCGGCGGCTAGCGGGGGGACAGATACGCAGTATTTT	TRBV15	TRBJ2-3	TRBD2	.
CASSGGGLAGGSYEQYF	TGTGCCAGCAGCGGGGGAGGACTAGCGGGCGGCTCCTACGAGCAGTACTTC	TRBV11-2	TRBJ2-7	TRBD2	once
CASSRGEGAETQYF	TGTGCCAGCAGCCGGGGCGAGGGGGCAGAGACCCAGTACTTC	TRBV11-3	TRBJ2-5	TRBD1	.
CAISDISGLWGYTF	TGTGCCATCAGTGACATTTCAGGGCTCTGGGGCTACACCTTC	TRBV10-3	TRBJ1-2	.	once
CASRLSMNTEAFF	TGCGCCAGCAGGCTCTCTATGAACACTGAAGCTTTCTTT	TRBV10-2	TRBJ1-1	.	once
CASSLEGAYEQYF	TGTGCCAGCAGCTTGGAAGGAGCCTACGAGCAGTACTTC	TRBV6-5	TRBJ2-7	.	.
CASSLGTSGNTGELFF	TGTGCCAGCAGTTTAGGCACTAGCGGCAACACCGGGGAGCTGTTTTTT	TRBV27	TRBJ2-2	TRBD2	.
CASSPGGGGAHNEQFF	TGCGCCAGCAGCCCCGGAGGGGGCGGGGCCCACAATGAGCAGTTCTTC	TRBV4-3	TRBJ2-1	.	.
CASNPTGGNQPQHF	TGTGCCAGCAACCCCACGGGGGGAAATCAGCCCCAGCATTTT	TRBV6-2/TRBV6-3	TRBJ1-5	.	.
CASSQRNSPLHF	TGTGCCAGCAGCCAGCGGAATTCACCCCTCCACTTT	TRBV14	TRBJ1-6	.	.
CASSTGNQPQHF	TGTGCCAGTAGTACGGGCAATCAGCCCCAGCATTTT	TRBV19	TRBJ1-5	.	.
CASRGNARQPQHF	TGTGCCAGCAGGGGCAATGCGCGTCAGCCCCAGCATTTT	TRBV27	TRBJ1-5	.	few
CASSTGQGSWQPQHF	TGTGCCAGCAGCACCGGACAGGGTTCCTGGCAGCCCCAGCATTTT	TRBV7-2	TRBJ1-5	TRBD1	.
CASSQAPWRSGVGYTF	TGTGCCAGCAGCCAAGCCCCTTGGAGGAGCGGTGTTGGCTACACCTTC	TRBV3-1/TRBV3-2	TRBJ1-2	.	once
CASSLSWRDSNQPQHF	TGTGCCAGCAGCTTAAGCTGGAGAGATAGCAATCAGCCCCAGCATTTT	TRBV7-3	TRBJ1-5	.	.
CASSARDMETQYF	TGTGCCAGCAGCGCCCGGGACATGGAGACCCAGTACTTC	TRBV5-4	TRBJ2-5	.	.
CAISERGFPTETQYF	TGTGCCATCTCGGAGCGGGGGTTCCCAACGGAGACCCAGTACTTC	TRBV10-3	TRBJ2-5	TRBD2	.
CASSESGRNTEAFF	TGTGCCAGCAGTGAAAGTGGTCGGAACACTGAAGCTTTCTTT	TRBV6-1	TRBJ1-1	.	.
CASSHTSGSTDTQYF	TGTGCCAGCAGTCATACTAGCGGGAGCACAGATACGCAGTATTTT	TRBV6-2/TRBV6-3	TRBJ2-3	TRBD2	.
CASSLRGRGNTEAFF	TGCGCCAGCAGCTTACGGGGACGGGGGAACACTGAAGCTTTCTTT	TRBV5-1	TRBJ1-1	.	.
CAWRGGNEQYF	TGTGCCTGGAGGGGAGGTAACGAGCAGTACTTC	TRBV30	TRBJ2-7	.	.
CASSILDSTEAFF	TGTGCCAGCAGTATCCTTGACAGCACTGAAGCTTTCTTT	TRBV6-2/TRBV6-3	TRBJ1-1	.	once
CASSQEVGRTNTEAFF	TGCGCCAGCAGCCAAGAAGTGGGTCGGACGAACACTGAAGCTTTCTTT	TRBV4-3	TRBJ1-1	.	.
CASSLATRTEAFF	TGCGCCAGCAGCTTGGCGACGAGGACTGAAGCTTTCTTT	TRBV5-1	TRBJ1-1	.	few
CASSKETVMSDTQYF	TGTGCCAGCAGTAAAGAGACTGTAATGTCAGATACGCAGTATTTT	TRBV6-2/TRBV6-3	TRBJ2-3	.	.
CASSPGRISGANVLTF	TGTGCCAGCAGCCCGGGACGGATCTCTGGGGCCAACGTCCTGACTTTC	TRBV9	TRBJ2-6	.	.
CASSLGRSSTDTQYF	TGTGCCAGCAGCTTGGGCAGGAGTAGCACAGATACGCAGTATTTT	TRBV5-4	TRBJ2-3	.	.
CASSWTSGVQETQYF	TGTGCCAGCAGCTGGACTAGCGGAGTCCAAGAGACCCAGTACTTC	TRBV11-2	TRBJ2-5	TRBD2	.
CAIMGQANTGELFF	TGTGCCATCATGGGACAGGCCAACACCGGGGAGCTGTTTTTT	TRBV10-3	TRBJ2-2	TRBD1	.
CASTYSDGSYEQYF	TGTGCCAGCACCTATTCGGACGGATCCTACGAGCAGTACTTC	TRBV28	TRBJ2-7	.	.
CASSPIGWASGKDF	TGCGCCAGCAGTCCCATCGGTTGGGCCTCGGGGAAGGACTTC	TRBV4-1	TRBJ2-7	.	.
CASSPYFGLSPSYEQYF	TGTGCCAGCAGTCCTTACTTTGGACTTTCCCCCTCCTACGAGCAGTACTTC	TRBV6-6	TRBJ2-7	.	.
CASSPQAQGVHHDEQFF	TGTGCCAGCAGTCCTCAGGCACAGGGTGTCCACCACGATGAGCAGTTCTTC	TRBV27	TRBJ2-1	.	.
CASSQDDRGNEQFF	TGTGCCAGCAGCCAAGATGACAGGGGGAATGAGCAGTTCTTC	TRBV14	TRBJ2-1	TRBD1	.
CASSLEGTGDQPQHF	TGTGCCAGCAGCTTAGAAGGGACAGGGGATCAGCCCCAGCATTTT	TRBV7-2	TRBJ1-5	TRBD1	.
CASSSPYRGETEAFF	TGTGCCAGCAGTTCCCCTTACAGGGGGGAGACTGAAGCTTTCTTT	TRBV6-5	TRBJ1-1	TRBD1	.
CASSRQHFNEKLFF	TGCGCCAGCAGCCGACAGCATTTTAATGAAAAACTGTTTTTT	TRBV5-1	TRBJ1-4	.	.
CASSLAPDNEQFF	TGCGCCAGCAGCTTGGCCCCGGACAATGAGCAGTTCTTC	TRBV5-1	TRBJ2-1	.	.
CASTPTGGSYEQYF	TGTGCCAGCACTCCAACGGGGGGGTCCTACGAGCAGTACTTC	TRBV6-5	TRBJ2-7	TRBD2	.
CASSGTGRLETQYF	TGTGCCAGCAGCGGGACAGGGAGATTGGAGACCCAGTACTTC	TRBV28	TRBJ2-5	TRBD1	.
CASSLEAHNEKLFF	TGCGCCAGCAGCCTGGAGGCCCACAATGAAAAACTGTTTTTT	TRBV5-1	TRBJ1-4	.	.
CASSLSGSSYNEQFF	TGCGCCAGCAGCCTAAGCGGGAGTTCCTACAATGAGCAGTTCTTC	TRBV4-3	TRBJ2-1	TRBD2	.
CASSYGGAQFREQFF	TGTGCCAGCAGTTATGGGGGGGCGCAATTCCGGGAGCAGTTCTTC	TRBV6-2/TRBV6-3	TRBJ2-1	.	.